This T cell receptor beta chain is from a study of shared clonotypes between healthy human individuals. TCRdb's table, derived via immunoSEQ multiplex PCR, lists solely in-frame clones and lacks some. The data show approximately 1.5 million clones, with approximately 98% seen just once and approximately 0.44% held by the top ten. As regards this clone: The antigen remains unidentified.

Trimming pared 2 bases from V and 6 bases from J, leaving 17 bases between. The CDR3 runs to 15 residues. CDR1 SGHRS and CDR2 YFSETQ come from the germline V gene. Study findings and constraints: Only blood underwent sampling, and tissue repertoires likely differ. Sharing across four donors was highest in naive CD4 (around 5%) and lowest in memory CD8 (roughly 0.4%).

The TCR originated in a man aged 25-40 years in good health. Input material: naive CD4+ T cells sorted from blood. Subset defined: CD45RA+ positively selected. The rearrangement links TRBV5-1 to TRBJ1-2; maybe TRBD1 (6 bases). The DNA of the CDR3 is TGCGCCAGCAGCTTTACCGAGAAGGGGGAGAATGGCTACACCTTC. This gives the protein CASSFTEKGENGYTF.